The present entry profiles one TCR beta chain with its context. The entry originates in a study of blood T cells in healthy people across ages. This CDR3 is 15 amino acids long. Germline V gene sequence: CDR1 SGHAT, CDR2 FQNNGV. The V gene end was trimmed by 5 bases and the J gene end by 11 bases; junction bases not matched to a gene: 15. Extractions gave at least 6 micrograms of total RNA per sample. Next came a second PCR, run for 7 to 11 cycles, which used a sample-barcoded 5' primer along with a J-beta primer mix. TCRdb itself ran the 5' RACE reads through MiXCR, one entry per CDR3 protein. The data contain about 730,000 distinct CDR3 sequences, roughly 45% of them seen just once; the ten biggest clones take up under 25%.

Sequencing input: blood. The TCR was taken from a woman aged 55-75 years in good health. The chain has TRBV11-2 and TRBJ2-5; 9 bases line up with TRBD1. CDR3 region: CASSPPDRGIYVQYF. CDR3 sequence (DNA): TGTGCCAGCAGCCCGCCTGACAGGGGGATCTACGTGCAGTACTTC.